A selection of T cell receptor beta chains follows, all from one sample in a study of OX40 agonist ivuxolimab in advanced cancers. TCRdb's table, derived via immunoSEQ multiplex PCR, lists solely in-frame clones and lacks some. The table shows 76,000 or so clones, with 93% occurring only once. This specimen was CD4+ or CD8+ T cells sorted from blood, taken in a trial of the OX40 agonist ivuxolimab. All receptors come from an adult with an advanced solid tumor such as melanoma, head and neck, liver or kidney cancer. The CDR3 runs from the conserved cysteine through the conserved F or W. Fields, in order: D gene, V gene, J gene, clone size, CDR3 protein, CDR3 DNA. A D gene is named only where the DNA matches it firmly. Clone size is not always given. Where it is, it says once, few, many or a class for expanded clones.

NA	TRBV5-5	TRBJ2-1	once	CASSLGVTSYNEQFF	TGTGCCAGCAGCTTGGGGGTTACTTCCTACAATGAGCAGTTCTTC
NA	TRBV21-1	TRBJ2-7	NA	CASSTSPGTVVSYEQYF	TGTGCCAGCAGCACCAGCCCTGGGACAGTAGTCTCCTACGAGCAGTACTTC
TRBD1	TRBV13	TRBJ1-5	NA	CASSMGQGPQPQHF	TGTGCCAGCAGCATGGGACAGGGGCCTCAGCCCCAGCATTTT
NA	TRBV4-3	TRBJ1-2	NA	CASSQVKVSGSRYGYTF	TGCGCCAGCAGCCAAGTTAAGGTTTCAGGGAGTCGCTATGGCTACACCTTC
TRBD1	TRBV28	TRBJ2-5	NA	CASSPGTGDWETQYF	TGTGCCAGCAGTCCCGGGACAGGGGATTGGGAGACCCAGTACTTC
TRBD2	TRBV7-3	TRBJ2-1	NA	CASSLNGGESYNEQFF	TGTGCCAGCAGCTTAAACGGGGGGGAATCCTACAATGAGCAGTTCTTC
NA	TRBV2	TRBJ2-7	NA	CASSEALQYEQYF	TGTGCCAGCAGTGAAGCGCTTCAATACGAGCAGTACTTC
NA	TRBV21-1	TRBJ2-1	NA	CASSLGAGELTTSFCPEQFF	TGTGCCAGCAGCCTGGGGGCAGGAGAGCTTACGACCTCTTTTTGTCCTGAGCAGTTCTTC
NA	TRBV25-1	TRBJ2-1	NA	CASSFSYHEQFF	TGTGCCAGCAGCTTTAGCTACCATGAGCAGTTCTTC
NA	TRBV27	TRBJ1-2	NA	CASGGKVTDNPYGYTF	TGTGCCAGCGGGGGTAAAGTTACTGATAACCCTTATGGCTACACCTTC
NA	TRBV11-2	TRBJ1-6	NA	CASSLVPYRALHF	TGTGCCAGCAGCTTAGTTCCGTACAGGGCCCTCCACTTT
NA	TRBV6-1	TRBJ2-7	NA	CASRGGTPSYEQYF	TGTGCCAGCAGGGGCGGGACCCCCTCCTACGAGCAGTACTTC
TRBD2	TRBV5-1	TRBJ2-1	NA	CASSSHLLTGRANDEQFF	TGCGCCAGCAGTTCCCACCTACTGACCGGGAGGGCCAATGATGAGCAGTTCTTC
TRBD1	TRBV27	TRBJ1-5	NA	CASSSGGTGFNQPQHF	TGTGCCAGCAGTTCGGGCGGGACAGGCTTTAATCAGCCCCAGCATTTT
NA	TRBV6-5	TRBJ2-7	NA	CASSYWQGSYEQYF	TGTGCCAGCAGTTACTGGCAGGGTTCCTACGAGCAGTACTTC
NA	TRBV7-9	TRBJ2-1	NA	CASSLGINEQFF	TGTGCCAGCAGCTTAGGGATCAATGAGCAGTTCTTC
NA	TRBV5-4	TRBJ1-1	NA	CASTPYGFVDISNTEAFF	TGTGCCAGCACACCCTATGGGTTTGTTGACATTTCGAACACTGAAGCTTTCTTT
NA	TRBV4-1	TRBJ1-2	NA	CASSQEGTSSYGYTF	TGCGCCAGCAGCCAAGAGGGAACCAGCTCCTATGGCTACACCTTC
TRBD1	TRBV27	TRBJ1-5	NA	CASSLSPWAGGEPQHF	TGTGCCAGCAGTTTATCTCCGTGGGCAGGGGGCGAGCCCCAGCATTTT
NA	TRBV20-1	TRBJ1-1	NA	CIPTGTEAFF	TGCATCCCTACGGGCACTGAAGCTTTCTTT
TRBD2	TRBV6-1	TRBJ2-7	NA	CASSEFVAGADEQYF	TGTGCCAGCAGTGAATTTGTAGCGGGAGCTGATGAGCAGTACTTC
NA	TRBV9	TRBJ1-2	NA	CASTGTPGNYGYTF	TGTGCCAGCACCGGGACGCCGGGTAACTATGGCTACACCTTC
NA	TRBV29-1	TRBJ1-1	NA	CSVELDTEAFF	TGCAGCGTTGAATTGGACACTGAAGCTTTCTTT
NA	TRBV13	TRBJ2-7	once	CASSPPATYEQYF	TGTGCCAGCAGCCCTCCGGCCACCTACGAGCAGTACTTC